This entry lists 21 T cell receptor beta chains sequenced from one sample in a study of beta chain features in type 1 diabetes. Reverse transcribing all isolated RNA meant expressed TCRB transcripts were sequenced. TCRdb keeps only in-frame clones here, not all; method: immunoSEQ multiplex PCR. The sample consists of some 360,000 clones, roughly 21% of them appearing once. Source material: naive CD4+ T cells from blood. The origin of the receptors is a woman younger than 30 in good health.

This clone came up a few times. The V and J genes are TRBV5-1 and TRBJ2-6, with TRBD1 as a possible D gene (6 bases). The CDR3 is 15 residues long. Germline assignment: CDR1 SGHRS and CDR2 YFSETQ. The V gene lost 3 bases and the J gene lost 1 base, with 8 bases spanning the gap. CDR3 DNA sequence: TGCGCCAGCAGCTGGACAGTTTCTGGGGCCAACGTCCTGACTTTC. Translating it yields CASSWTVSGANVLTF.

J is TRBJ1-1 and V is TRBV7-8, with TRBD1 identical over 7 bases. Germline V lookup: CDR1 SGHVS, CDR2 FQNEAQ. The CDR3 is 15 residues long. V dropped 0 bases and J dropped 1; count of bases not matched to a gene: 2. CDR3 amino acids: CASSLAGQENTEAFF. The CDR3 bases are TGTGCCAGCAGCTTAGCTGGACAGGAGAACACTGAAGCTTTCTTT.

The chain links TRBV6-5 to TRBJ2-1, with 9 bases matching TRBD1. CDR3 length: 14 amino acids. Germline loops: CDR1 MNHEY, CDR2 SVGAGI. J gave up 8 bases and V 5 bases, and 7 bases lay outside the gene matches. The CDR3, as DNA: TGTGCCAGCAGTCCCGACAGGGGGAGGGATGAGCAGTTCTTC. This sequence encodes CASSPDRGRDEQFF.

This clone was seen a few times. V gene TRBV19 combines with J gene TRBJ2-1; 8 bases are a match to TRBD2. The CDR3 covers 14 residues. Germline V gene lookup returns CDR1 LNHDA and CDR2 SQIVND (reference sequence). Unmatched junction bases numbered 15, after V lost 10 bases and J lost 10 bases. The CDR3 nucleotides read TGTGCCACCTATCAGGCGGGAGGCGAGGAGGAGCAGTTCTTC. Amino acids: CATYQAGGEEEQFF.

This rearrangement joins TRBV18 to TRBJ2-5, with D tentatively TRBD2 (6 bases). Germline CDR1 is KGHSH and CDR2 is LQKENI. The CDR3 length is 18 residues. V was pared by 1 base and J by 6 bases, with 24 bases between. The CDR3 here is CASSPLSLAPSPTQTQYF. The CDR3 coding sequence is TGTGCCAGCTCACCACTGAGTCTAGCGCCTTCCCCAACCCAGACCCAGTACTTC.

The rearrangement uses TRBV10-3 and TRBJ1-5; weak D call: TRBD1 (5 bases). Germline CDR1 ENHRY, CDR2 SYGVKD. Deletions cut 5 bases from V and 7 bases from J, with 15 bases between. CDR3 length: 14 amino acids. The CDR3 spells CAISSPGKSQPQHF. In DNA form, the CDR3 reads TGTGCCATCAGTTCTCCAGGGAAGAGCCAGCCCCAGCATTTT.

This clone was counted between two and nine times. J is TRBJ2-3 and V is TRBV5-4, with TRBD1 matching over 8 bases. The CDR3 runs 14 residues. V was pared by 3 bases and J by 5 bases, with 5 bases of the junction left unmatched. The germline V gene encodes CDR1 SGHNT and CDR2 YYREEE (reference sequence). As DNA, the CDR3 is TGTGCCAGCAGCTCCCAGGGGGCAGGAGATACGCAGTATTTT. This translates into CASSSQGAGDTQYF.

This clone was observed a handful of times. The CDR3 loop reads CASSKCDVEREGSTDTQYF. In DNA form, the CDR3 reads TGTGCCAGCAGCAAATGCGATGTTGAGCGGGAGGGTAGCACAGATACGCAGTATTTT. The rearrangement joins TRBV21-1 to TRBJ2-3; TRBD2 is the table's D call and was not checked against the DNA. TRBV21-1 is listed as a pseudogene. The CDR3 runs to 19 residues.

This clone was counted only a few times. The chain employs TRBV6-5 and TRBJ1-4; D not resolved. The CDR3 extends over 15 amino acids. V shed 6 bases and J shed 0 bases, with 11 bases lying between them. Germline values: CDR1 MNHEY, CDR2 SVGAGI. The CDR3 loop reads CASSSMAATNEKLFF. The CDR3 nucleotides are TGTGCCAGCAGCTCAATGGCTGCAACTAATGAAAAACTGTTTTTT.

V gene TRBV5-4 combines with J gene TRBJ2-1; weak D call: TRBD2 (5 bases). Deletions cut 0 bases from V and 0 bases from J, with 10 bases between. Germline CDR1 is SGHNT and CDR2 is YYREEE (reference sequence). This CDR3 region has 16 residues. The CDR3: CASSLAGISSYNEQFF. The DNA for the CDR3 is TGTGCCAGCAGCTTGGCCGGGATTAGCTCCTACAATGAGCAGTTCTTC.

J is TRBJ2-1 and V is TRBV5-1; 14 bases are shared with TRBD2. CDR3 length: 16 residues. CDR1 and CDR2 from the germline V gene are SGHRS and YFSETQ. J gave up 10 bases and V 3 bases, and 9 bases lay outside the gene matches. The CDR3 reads CASSSIGGLAGAEQFF. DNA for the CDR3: TGCGCCAGCAGCTCGATTGGGGGACTAGCGGGAGCCGAGCAGTTCTTC.

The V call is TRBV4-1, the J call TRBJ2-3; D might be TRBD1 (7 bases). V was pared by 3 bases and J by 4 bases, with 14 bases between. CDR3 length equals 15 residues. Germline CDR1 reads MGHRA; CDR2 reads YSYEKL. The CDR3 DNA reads TGCGCCAGCAGCCACTCCCAGGGGGAGGCAGATACGCAGTATTTT. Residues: CASSHSQGEADTQYF.

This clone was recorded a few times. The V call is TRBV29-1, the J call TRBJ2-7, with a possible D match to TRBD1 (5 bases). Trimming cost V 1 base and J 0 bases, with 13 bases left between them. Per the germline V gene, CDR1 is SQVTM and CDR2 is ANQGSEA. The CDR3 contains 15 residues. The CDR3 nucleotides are TGCAGCGTTGAAGGCAGGGCAGGTCCCTCCTACGAGCAGTACTTC. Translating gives CSVEGRAGPSYEQYF.

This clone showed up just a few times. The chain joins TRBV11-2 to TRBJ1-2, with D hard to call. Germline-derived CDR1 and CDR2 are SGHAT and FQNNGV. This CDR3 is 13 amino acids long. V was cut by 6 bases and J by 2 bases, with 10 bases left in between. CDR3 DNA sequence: TGTGCCAGCAGTTCTCCCGCGAACTATGGCTACACCTTC. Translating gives CASSSPANYGYTF.

In DNA, the CDR3 is TGTGCCAGCAGTTTAGGGGCAGGGGCCTCTGGCTACACCTTC. Translating gives CASSLGAGASGYTF. This sequence joins TRBV28 and TRBJ1-2; weak D call: TRBD1 (6 bases). From germline, CDR1 is MDHEN and CDR2 SYDVKM. This CDR3 contains 14 residues. V was clipped by 2 bases and J by 7 bases, with 14 bases between them.

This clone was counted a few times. As DNA, the CDR3 is TGTGCCTGGAGTGAGGGACAGCGGGGGGAGACCCAGTACTTC. This encodes CAWSEGQRGETQYF. This chain links TRBV30 with TRBJ2-5; D is possibly TRBD2 (8 bases). There are 14 residues in the CDR3. V was pared by 1 base and J by 5 bases, with 14 bases between. Germline-derived CDR1 and CDR2 are GTSNPN and SVGIG (reference sequence).

CDR3 in amino acids: CASSLGLNNEQFF. The CDR3 nucleotides are TGCGCCAGCAGCTTGGGACTCAACAATGAGCAGTTCTTC. The V and J genes are TRBV5-1 and TRBJ2-1; no definite D call. Trimming stripped 0 bases from V and 5 bases from J, with 6 bases between. Germline V gives CDR1 SGHRS, CDR2 YFSETQ. This CDR3 contains 13 residues.

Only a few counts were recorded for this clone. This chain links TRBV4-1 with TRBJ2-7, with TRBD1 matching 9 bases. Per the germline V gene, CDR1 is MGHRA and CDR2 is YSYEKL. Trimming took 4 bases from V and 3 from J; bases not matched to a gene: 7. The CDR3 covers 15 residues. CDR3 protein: CASSLLQGAGYEQYF. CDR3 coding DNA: TGCGCCAGCAGCCTCCTACAGGGGGCTGGCTACGAGCAGTACTTC.

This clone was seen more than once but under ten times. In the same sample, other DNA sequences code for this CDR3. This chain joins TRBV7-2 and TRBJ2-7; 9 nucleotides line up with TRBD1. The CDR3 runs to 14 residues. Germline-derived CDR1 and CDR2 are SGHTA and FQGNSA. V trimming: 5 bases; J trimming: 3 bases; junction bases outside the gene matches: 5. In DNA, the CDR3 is TGTGCCAGCAGCCCACCGGGACAGGGCTACGAGCAGTACTTC. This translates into CASSPPGQGYEQYF.

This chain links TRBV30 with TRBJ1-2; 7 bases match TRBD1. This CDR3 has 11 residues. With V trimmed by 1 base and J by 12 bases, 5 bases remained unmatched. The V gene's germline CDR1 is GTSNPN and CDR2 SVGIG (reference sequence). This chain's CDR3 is CAWSGTGKDTF. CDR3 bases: TGTGCCTGGAGTGGGACAGGAAAGGACACCTTC.

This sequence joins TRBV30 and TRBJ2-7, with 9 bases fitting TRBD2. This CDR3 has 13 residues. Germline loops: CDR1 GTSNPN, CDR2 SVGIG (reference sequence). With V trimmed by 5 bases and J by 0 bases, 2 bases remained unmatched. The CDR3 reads CAWDSGSSYEQYF. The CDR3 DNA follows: TGTGCCTGGGATAGCGGGAGCTCCTACGAGCAGTACTTC.